This entry features one T cell receptor (beta chain) sequence. Its antigen is as yet unknown. Template-switching 5'RACE yielded the TCR cDNA; a universal primer site and UMIs were added in the process. Each CDR3 protein gets one entry after TCRdb re-called the 5' RACE reads with MiXCR. This table has about 220,000 distinct CDR3 sequences, about 3% appearing once. This sample stems from a study of T cells after yellow fever vaccination. Whole-study findings and limits: Clones from primary vaccination mostly reappeared after the booster (around 96% CD4, approximately 86% CD8). Weaker, the secondary response had a peak occurring faster, on day 5 versus 15.

V lost 10 bases and J lost 6; bases outside the gene matches: 7. From germline, CDR1 is LNHDA and CDR2 SQIVND (reference sequence). The CDR3 is 13 residues long. The sequencing here drew on CD4+ T cells sorted from PBMCs, taken 10 days after the yellow fever booster vaccination. The gene calls are TRBV19 and TRBJ1-5, with TRBD1 matching 9 bases. The sequence derives from a man aged 18 to 29 who received the YFV17D yellow fever vaccine. The CDR3 region is CATGTGPGQPQHF. The CDR3 DNA reads TGTGCCACAGGGACAGGGCCGGGTCAGCCCCAGCATTTT.